This T cell receptor beta chain was profiled in a study of T cell changes during pregnancy in multiple sclerosis. Sequencing was performed with immunoSEQ multiplex PCR; in TCRdb, only in-frame clones are kept and a portion is missing. The sample includes tens of thousands of clones, around 90% of them seen just once. The V gene's germline CDR1 is MGHRA and CDR2 YSYEKL. V shed 1 base and J shed 7 bases, with 20 bases lying between them. This CDR3 has 17 amino acids. Sequencing was performed on CD4+ T cells from peripheral blood mononuclear cells, taken in the second trimester of pregnancy. The chain recombines TRBV4-1 with TRBJ1-5; D may be TRBD1 (5 bases). The TCR originated in a female donor with multiple sclerosis, enrolled in a pregnancy study. The CDR3 is CASSQGAGFRVSQPQHF. The CDR3 region has the DNA TGCGCCAGCAGCCAAGGGGCAGGGTTTCGAGTTTCGCAGCCCCAGCATTTT.